Below are 18 T cell receptor beta chains sequenced from a single sample in a study of T cells in Graves' hyperthyroidism and ophthalmopathy. Researchers amplified the TCR beta CDR3 regions from RNA transcripts. HTBI primers were employed in a first-round RT-PCR of the TCR CDR3. TCRdb passed the multiplex PCR reads through MiXCR, listing each CDR3 protein once. The sample lists over 250,000 distinct CDR3 sequences, 20% to 25% seen once, with about 25% in the top ten. Material: blood. The receptor set was obtained from a man aged 40-49 years with Graves' hyperthyroidism that later progressed to Graves' ophthalmopathy.

This clonotype was counted many times. This chain connects TRBV30 to TRBJ2-2; TRBD2 might be the D (6 bases). Germline CDR1 is GTSNPN and CDR2 is SVGIG (reference sequence). The CDR3 is 15 residues long. V lost 4 bases to trimming and J lost 1 base, with 13 bases between them. The CDR3 nucleotides are TGTGCCTGGACCCGGGACTCTCAGAACACCGGGGAGCTGTTTTTT. This translates into CAWTRDSQNTGELFF.

In its sample, this clonotype was seen a few times. This rearrangement joins TRBV29-1 to TRBJ1-2; the D is unclear. Trimming cost V 2 bases and J 0 bases, with 10 bases left between them. This CDR3 comprises 14 residues. The germline gives CDR1 SQVTM, CDR2 ANQGSEA. CDR3 DNA sequence: TGCAGCGTTGAACGGGCTAACTCTAACTATGGCTACACCTTC. It specifies CSVERANSNYGYTF.

The CDR3: CASSEQQETQYF. CDR3 nucleotides: TGTGCCAGCAGTGAGCAACAAGAGACCCAGTACTTC. V is TRBV25-1 and J is TRBJ2-5; D is unclear. V was shortened by 3 bases and J by 2 bases, with 4 bases between the two germline ends. CDR3 length: 12 amino acids. Germline CDR1 is MGHDK and CDR2 is SYGVNS.

In its sample, this clonotype was seen many times. The J gene is TRBJ2-5, the V gene TRBV27, with TRBD2 matching 8 bases. The CDR3 spans 15 residues. Germline CDR1 and CDR2: MNHEY and SMNVEV (reference sequence). Trimming took 3 bases from V and 4 from J; bases not matched to a gene: 7. The CDR3 reads CASSLGLDWGETQYF. Written as DNA, the CDR3 is TGTGCCAGCAGTTTGGGACTAGACTGGGGAGAGACCCAGTACTTC.

V and J are TRBV6-2 or TRBV6-3 and TRBJ1-2; D uncertain. V was clipped by 2 bases and J by 1 base, with 11 bases between them. The CDR3 contains 15 residues. From germline, CDR1 is MNHEY and CDR2 SVGEGT. Here the CDR3 DNA reads TGTGCCAGCAGTTACGAGGGAGGAATTAACTATGGCTACACCTTC. Amino acids: CASSYEGGINYGYTF.

At least ten counts were recorded for this clonotype. V gene TRBV28 combines with J gene TRBJ2-3; 12 bases align to TRBD2. The CDR3 has 16 residues. Germline V lookup: CDR1 MDHEN, CDR2 SYDVKM. V lost 3 bases and J lost 3; bases outside the gene matches: 4. The CDR3 is CASSFLAGGRTDTQYF. The CDR3 nucleotides read TGTGCCAGCAGTTTCCTAGCGGGAGGGCGGACAGATACGCAGTATTTT.

J is TRBJ1-2 and V is TRBV20-1; D unclear. The V and J ends lost 4 bases and 4 bases respectively, with 13 bases between them. This CDR3 comprises 13 residues. The germline V gene has CDR1 DFQATT and CDR2 SNEGSKA (reference sequence). CDR3 nucleotide sequence: TGCAGTGCTATTGCCGGCTCAGGCTATGGCTACACCTTC. It codes for CSAIAGSGYGYTF.

The V call is TRBV6-1, the J call TRBJ2-2; D not resolved. Germline CDR1 is MNHNS and CDR2 is SASEGT. V was shortened by 6 bases and J by 0 bases, with 8 bases between the two germline ends. There are 14 residues in the CDR3. This CDR3 reads CASRRVANTGELFF. The CDR3 DNA sequence: TGTGCCAGCAGAAGGGTCGCGAACACCGGGGAGCTGTTTTTT.

As regards this clonotype: One base away lies a much larger clone, so this may be a sequencing read error. This chain uses TRBV30 with TRBJ1-2; no clear D gene. The CDR3 length is 11 residues. Germline assignment: CDR1 GTSNPN and CDR2 SVGIG (reference sequence). The CDR3 DNA reads as TGTGCCCGGAGACGGAGCTATGGCTACACCTTC. Encoded protein: CARRRSYGYTF.

About this clonotype itself: A read error may be the cause here, since a much bigger clone is one base away. This chain connects TRBV4-1 to TRBJ1-5; D is undetermined. V lost 3 bases to trimming and J lost 6 bases, with 15 bases between them. The CDR3 is made up of 15 amino acids. From germline, CDR1 is MGHRA and CDR2 YSYEKL. The CDR3 nucleotides read TGCGCCAGCAGCCAGGCCGACACCCGGGGTCAGCCCCAGCATTTT. Its protein is CASSQADTRGQPQHF.

This clonotype was counted many times. The rearrangement uses TRBV6-2 or TRBV6-3 and TRBJ2-5; 9 bases align to TRBD1. Germline V gene data show CDR1 as MNHEY and CDR2 as SVGEGT. The junction had 11 bases not matched to a gene; V was cut back by 2 bases and J by 4 bases. The CDR3 has 17 residues. This CDR3 is CASSYLQPDRGRETQYF. CDR3 nucleotide sequence: TGTGCCAGCAGTTACCTTCAGCCGGACAGGGGTCGAGAGACCCAGTACTTC.

The table lists this clonotype with a few counts. A much bigger clone sits one base away, suggesting this may be a read error. The chain has TRBV12-3 or TRBV12-4 and TRBJ2-5, with D tentatively TRBD1 (6 bases). The CDR3 loop spans 16 amino acids. Trimming left V 5 bases short and J 4 bases short, with 20 bases between. CDR3 loop: CASSPTSGQTTETQYF. DNA of the CDR3: TGTGCCAGCAGTCCCACCTCAGGACAGACCACAGAGACCCAGTACTTC.

This clonotype was picked up many times. The rearrangement joins TRBV6-1 to TRBJ2-2; 10 bases match TRBD1. Trimming cost V 10 bases and J 8 bases; bases outside gene matches: 7. The CDR3 spans 13 residues. The germline V gene encodes CDR1 MNHNS and CDR2 SASEGT. CDR3 sequence (DNA): TGTGCCATGTGGGACAGGGGAAGGGGGGAGCTGTTTTTT. Its protein is CAMWDRGRGELFF.

The chain recombines TRBV7-2 with TRBJ2-7, with 8 bases that match TRBD1. This CDR3 spans 15 amino acids. V lost 4 bases to trimming and J lost 2 bases; unmatched junction nucleotides: 7. Per the germline V gene, CDR1 is SGHTA and CDR2 is FQGNSA. The CDR3 coding sequence is TGTGCCAGCAGCTATTACAGGGGGTATACCTACGAGCAGTACTTC. Amino acids: CASSYYRGYTYEQYF.

This clonotype was seen repeatedly, ten times or more. This chain joins TRBV18 and TRBJ2-5, with 8 positions matching TRBD2. The germline CDR1 and CDR2 sequences are KGHSH and LQKENI. The ends lost 6 bases at V and 4 bases at J; junction bases unmatched: 7. The CDR3 runs 14 residues. The CDR3: CASSASGRGETQYF. CDR3 coding DNA: TGTGCCAGCTCGGCAAGCGGGAGAGGAGAGACCCAGTACTTC.

The gene calls are TRBV28 and TRBJ2-7; 10 nucleotides match TRBD1. V dropped 4 bases and J dropped 3; count of bases not matched to a gene: 18. This CDR3 comprises 19 residues. CDR1 is MDHEN and CDR2 is SYDVKM in the germline V gene. CDR3 amino acids: CASSSRLPGQGSPHYEQYF. The CDR3 DNA follows: TGTGCCAGCAGTTCCAGACTCCCGGGACAGGGGTCCCCACACTACGAGCAGTACTTC.

Written as DNA, the CDR3 is TGTGCCAGCACCCTTAGCGGGACGGAGACCCAGTACTTC. This translates into CASTLSGTETQYF. The J gene is TRBJ2-5, the V gene TRBV7-2, with TRBD2 matching 8 bases. V was pared by 7 bases and J by 5 bases, with 6 bases of the junction left unmatched. The CDR3 loop spans 13 amino acids. Germline V gives CDR1 SGHTA, CDR2 FQGNSA.

This clonotype was picked up many times. The V call is TRBV5-1, the J call TRBJ2-5; possibly TRBD1 for D (6 bases). The CDR3 contains 16 residues. Trimming left V 0 bases short and J 0 bases short, with 12 bases between. Germline CDR1 reads SGHRS; CDR2 reads YFSETQ. This CDR3 is CASSLVGQSHQETQYF. The CDR3 coding sequence is TGCGCCAGCAGCTTGGTTGGACAGTCCCACCAAGAGACCCAGTACTTC. The complete variable domain, with remaining parts taken from reference TRBV5-1 and TRBJ2-5, reads KAGVTQTPRYLIKTRGQQVTLSCSPISGHRSVSWYQQTPGQGLQFLFEYFSETQRNKGNFPGRFSGRQFSNSRSEMNVSTLELGDSALYLCASSLVGQSHQETQYFGPGTRLLVL.